This T cell receptor (beta chain) was sequenced for a study of OX40 agonist ivuxolimab in advanced cancers. Regarding the study as a whole: Partial responders at 0.1-3.0 mg/kg showed near-lowest clonal expansion.

Only in-frame clones appear in the TCRdb table, and some are missing; sequencing was by immunoSEQ multiplex PCR. The table includes tens of thousands of clones, roughly 84% detected once. A note on this clone: Its antigen is still unknown.

Germline V gene sequence: CDR1 MNHEY, CDR2 SVGAGI. The V segment lost 6 bases and the J segment 6 bases; nucleotides outside the gene matches: 10. The CDR3 has 15 amino acids. Here the sequenced sample was CD4+ or CD8+ T cells sorted from blood, taken in a trial of the OX40 agonist ivuxolimab. The chain links TRBV6-5 to TRBJ2-3; 9 bases align to TRBD1. The source of this sequence is an adult with an advanced solid tumor such as melanoma, head and neck, liver or kidney cancer. The DNA of the CDR3 is TGTGCCAGCAGATCACGTGACAGGGGGTGGGATACGCAGTATTTT. It yields the protein CASRSRDRGWDTQYF.